The 22 T cell receptor beta chains below come from one sample, sequenced in a study of T cell changes during pregnancy in multiple sclerosis. Sequenced by immunoSEQ multiplex PCR; TCRdb stores in-frame clones only, minus some. Of around 69,000 clones in the sample, around 94% were seen once. The source was peripheral blood, collected in the third trimester of pregnancy. These receptors were taken from a female donor with multiple sclerosis, enrolled in a pregnancy study.

The chain links TRBV10-1 to TRBJ1-5; TRBD1 aligns across 12 bases. The germline V gene has CDR1 WNHNN and CDR2 SYGVQD (reference sequence). The CDR3 contains 15 residues. The V and J ends lost 4 bases and 7 bases, in that order; junction bases with no gene match: 5. CDR3 DNA sequence: TGCGCCAGCAGTGCGGGACAGGGGGCTGGACAGCCCCAGCATTTT. This translates into CASSAGQGAGQPQHF.

This sequence joins TRBV5-1 and TRBJ1-1; 7 bases map to TRBD1. Germline V CDR1 and CDR2: SGHRS, YFSETQ. V lost 3 bases, J lost 0 bases, and 5 bases stayed unmatched. The CDR3 loop spans 15 amino acids. The CDR3 region has the DNA TGCGCCAGCAGCTCGGGACAGATCATGAACACTGAAGCTTTCTTT. This gives the protein CASSSGQIMNTEAFF.

The V and J genes are TRBV9 and TRBJ2-5; D ambiguous. Germline CDR1 SGDLS, CDR2 YYNGEE. The CDR3 contains 12 residues. V was shortened by 0 bases and J by 5 bases, with 5 bases between the two germline ends. CDR3 sequence (DNA): TGTGCCAGCAGCGTAGACGGGGAGACCCAGTACTTC. Translating gives CASSVDGETQYF.

V and J are TRBV5-1 and TRBJ2-3; 7 positions match TRBD2. The CDR3 has 15 residues. The V and J ends lost 0 bases and 5 bases, in that order; junction bases with no gene match: 6. Germline CDR1 reads SGHRS; CDR2 reads YFSETQ. The CDR3 region is CASSLETSRRDTQYF. The CDR3 DNA is TGCGCCAGCAGCTTGGAGACTAGCCGCAGAGATACGCAGTATTTT.

The V gene is TRBV5-1, the J gene TRBJ2-5, with D possibly TRBD1 on 6 matching bases. From germline, CDR1 is SGHRS and CDR2 YFSETQ. This CDR3 comprises 16 residues. Trimming left V 2 bases short and J 2 bases short, with 16 bases between. CDR3 nucleotides: TGCGCCAGCAGCTTTGGCATACAGGGTTGGCAAGAGACCCAGTACTTC. This encodes CASSFGIQGWQETQYF. The complete variable domain, with remaining parts taken from reference TRBV5-1 and TRBJ2-5, reads KAGVTQTPRYLIKTRGQQVTLSCSPISGHRSVSWYQQTPGQGLQFLFEYFSETQRNKGNFPGRFSGRQFSNSRSEMNVSTLELGDSALYLCASSFGIQGWQETQYFGPGTRLLVL.

V and J are TRBV27 and TRBJ2-3, with TRBD2 matching over 11 bases. The CDR3 sequence is 15 residues long. CDR1 and CDR2 (germline): MNHEY, SMNVEV (reference sequence). V was pared by 6 bases and J by 2 bases, with 4 bases of the junction left unmatched. The CDR3 loop is CASSRLAGLTDTQYF. DNA of the CDR3: TGTGCCAGCAGCCGACTAGCGGGACTCACAGATACGCAGTATTTT.

This sequence joins TRBV7-3 and TRBJ1-2, with 9 nucleotides matching TRBD1. The CDR3 runs to 14 residues. V lost 5 bases, J lost 5 bases, and 6 bases stayed unmatched. Germline loops: CDR1 SGHTA, CDR2 FQGTGA. As DNA, the CDR3 is TGTGCCAGCAGCCCTGGGGGACAGGGTTATGGCTACACCTTC. Protein product: CASSPGGQGYGYTF.

V usage is TRBV9 and J usage is TRBJ2-2, with D possibly being TRBD2 (6 bases). Germline CDR1 reads SGDLS; CDR2 reads YYNGEE. The CDR3 covers 17 residues. The V gene lost 0 bases and the J gene lost 1 base, with 13 bases spanning the gap. CDR3 in amino acids: CASSVAVGGVNTGELFF. Written as DNA, the CDR3 is TGTGCCAGCAGCGTAGCTGTGGGCGGGGTGAACACCGGGGAGCTGTTTTTT.

V and J are TRBV10-3 and TRBJ2-7; D not resolved. The V end was cut by 6 bases, the J end by 3 bases, with 6 bases between. Germline CDR1 is ENHRY and CDR2 is SYGVKD. The length of the CDR3 is 11 residues. The CDR3 region is CAIRADYEQYF. The DNA for the CDR3 is TGTGCCATCAGGGCGGACTACGAGCAGTACTTC.

Points on this clone: At one end, the junction sequence differs from germline, possibly due to a read error. The V gene is TRBV7-7, the J gene TRBJ2-7; tentatively, D is TRBD2 (6 bases). There are 15 residues in the CDR3. The germline CDR1 and CDR2 sequences are SSHAT and FNYEAQ (reference sequence). The CDR3 spells CASSLRSEGPYEQYF. For the CDR3, the DNA is TGTGCTAGCAGCTTACGGTCGGAGGGGCCCTACGAGCAGTACTTC.

V is TRBV6-5 and J is TRBJ1-6, with TRBD1 identical over 7 bases. This CDR3 contains 13 residues. Germline lookup yields CDR1 MNHEY and CDR2 SVGAGI. Germline trimming cut 11 bases from V and 5 bases from J; bases unmatched to any gene: 6. The chain's CDR3 is CACSGTDNSPLHF. DNA of the CDR3: TGTGCCTGCTCCGGGACAGATAATTCACCCCTCCACTTT.

CDR3 sequence reads: CASSPGLNYGYTF. In DNA form, the CDR3 reads TGTGCCAGCAGCCCGGGACTCAACTATGGCTACACCTTC. The rearrangement uses TRBV6-6 and TRBJ1-2; possibly TRBD1 for D (5 bases). The CDR3 covers 13 residues. CDR1 MNHNY and CDR2 SVGAGI come from the germline V gene (reference sequence). The V end was cut by 6 bases, the J end by 2 bases, with 10 bases between.

CDR3 sequence reads: CASGDLAGGGPFEQFF. The CDR3 DNA sequence: TGTGCCAGCGGGGACCTAGCGGGTGGAGGGCCCTTTGAGCAGTTCTTC. The V and J genes are TRBV27 and TRBJ2-1, with 8 bases matching TRBD2. CDR3 length: 16 residues. Trimming took 8 bases from V and 9 from J; bases not matched to a gene: 18. CDR1 is MNHEY and CDR2 is SMNVEV in the germline V gene (reference sequence).

V usage is TRBV28 and J usage is TRBJ1-2; maybe TRBD1 (5 bases). The CDR3 is 14 amino acids. CDR1 MDHEN and CDR2 SYDVKM come from the germline V gene. V gave up 11 bases and J gave up 2 bases, with 18 bases separating them. The CDR3 sequence: CAGGAGPGNYGYTF. The CDR3 coding sequence is TGTGCCGGAGGGGCAGGGCCGGGGAACTATGGCTACACCTTC.

The V and J genes are TRBV5-3 and TRBJ1-4; tentatively, D is TRBD1 (6 bases). TRBV5-3 is recorded as an ORF, its role being uncertain. The CDR3 is 15 amino acids. The germline V and J ends were trimmed by 4 bases and 4 bases, with 14 bases remaining between them. The CDR3 reads CARSPRRGFNEKLFF. CDR3 nucleotide sequence: TGTGCCAGAAGCCCGCGTAGGGGGTTTAATGAAAAACTGTTTTTT.

The chain has TRBV6-1 and TRBJ2-7, with D perhaps matching TRBD1 (5 bases). The V end was cut by 7 bases, the J end by 2 bases, with 9 bases between. This CDR3 contains 12 residues. CDR1 and CDR2 (germline): MNHNS, SASEGT. CDR3 nucleotides: TGTGCCAGCATGACAGCCCCCTACGAGCAGTACTTC. Amino acids: CASMTAPYEQYF.

This chain joins TRBV5-4 and TRBJ2-1; TRBD2 is a possible D gene (7 bases). V was clipped by 4 bases and J by 0 bases, with 14 bases between them. CDR3 length: 16 amino acids. CDR1 SGHNT and CDR2 YYREEE come from the germline V gene (reference sequence). The CDR3: CASSRGGGDSYNEQFF. In DNA, the CDR3 is TGTGCCAGCAGCCGAGGAGGGGGGGACTCCTACAATGAGCAGTTCTTC.

The chain couples TRBV11-3 to TRBJ2-1; tentative D call: TRBD2 (6 bases). This CDR3 has 14 residues. V shed 5 bases and J shed 10 bases, with 18 bases lying between them. The V gene's germline CDR1 is SGHNT and CDR2 YENEEA. As DNA, the CDR3 is TGTGCCAGCAGCGGCTGGGACCTCGGAGGGGAGCAGTTCTTC. This sequence encodes CASSGWDLGGEQFF.

The chain recombines TRBV6-5 with TRBJ2-7; no firm D call. Trimming removed 0 bases at V and 3 bases at J, with 15 bases between. Germline-derived CDR1 and CDR2 are MNHEY and SVGAGI. This CDR3 has 16 amino acids. This chain's CDR3 is CASSYSRKAAYYEQYF. The CDR3 region has the DNA TGTGCCAGCAGTTACTCGAGGAAGGCGGCCTACTACGAGCAGTACTTC.

The CDR3 DNA reads as TGTGCCACCTGTGCAGCGGGAGGGTACAATGAGCAGTTCTTC. It specifies CATCAAGGYNEQFF. The V call is TRBV28, the J call TRBJ2-1; 10 bases line up with TRBD2. This CDR3 has 14 residues. J lost 4 bases, V lost 10 bases, and 7 bases had no gene match. Germline CDR1 is MDHEN and CDR2 is SYDVKM.

This clone was picked up one time. The chain uses TRBV27 and TRBJ2-7; 8 bases fit TRBD1. Germline values: CDR1 MNHEY, CDR2 SMNVEV (reference sequence). With 5 bases clipped from V and 3 bases from J, the junction kept 6 bases outside the gene matches. The CDR3 loop spans 14 amino acids. CDR3 in DNA: TGTGCCAGCAGTGCGGACAGGGAGAACTACGAGCAGTACTTC. Its protein is CASSADRENYEQYF.

The rearrangement uses TRBV11-3 and TRBJ2-6; 8 positions agree with TRBD1. This CDR3 comprises 16 residues. Germline CDR1 SGHNT, CDR2 YENEEA. The V segment lost 4 bases and the J segment 0 bases; nucleotides outside the gene matches: 2. The CDR3 sequence: CASSSGTGSGANVLTF. For the CDR3, the DNA is TGTGCCAGCAGCTCTGGGACAGGCTCTGGGGCCAACGTCCTGACTTTC.